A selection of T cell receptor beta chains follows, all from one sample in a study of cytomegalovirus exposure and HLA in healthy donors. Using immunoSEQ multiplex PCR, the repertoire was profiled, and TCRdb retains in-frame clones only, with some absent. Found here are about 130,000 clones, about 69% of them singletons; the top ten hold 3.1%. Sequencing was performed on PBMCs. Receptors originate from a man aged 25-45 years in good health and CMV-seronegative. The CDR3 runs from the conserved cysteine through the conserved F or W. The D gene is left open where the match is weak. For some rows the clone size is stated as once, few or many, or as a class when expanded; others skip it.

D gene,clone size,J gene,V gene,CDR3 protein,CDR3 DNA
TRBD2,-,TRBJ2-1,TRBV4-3,CASSQSGGLAGVYNEQFF,TGCGCCAGCAGCCAGTCCGGCGGACTTGCGGGAGTATACAATGAGCAGTTCTTC
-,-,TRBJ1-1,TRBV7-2,CASSWKGGGDTEAFF,TGTGCCAGCAGCTGGAAGGGCGGGGGGGACACTGAAGCTTTCTTT
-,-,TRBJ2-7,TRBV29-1,CSVAAGLTYEQYF,TGCAGCGTTGCTGCAGGTCTGACCTACGAGCAGTACTTC
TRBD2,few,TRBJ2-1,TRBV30,CAWSFPGLAGYNEQFF,TGTGCCTGGAGTTTTCCGGGACTAGCGGGGTACAATGAGCAGTTCTTC
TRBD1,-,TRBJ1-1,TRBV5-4,CASSRDSGNTEAFF,TGTGCCAGCAGTAGGGACAGTGGGAACACTGAAGCTTTCTTT
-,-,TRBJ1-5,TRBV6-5,CASSYEYSNQPQHF,TGTGCCAGCAGTTACGAGTATAGCAATCAGCCCCAGCATTTT
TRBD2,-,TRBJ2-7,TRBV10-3,CAISAEVGGTWEQYF,TGTGCCATCAGTGCTGAGGTCGGGGGGACTTGGGAGCAGTACTTC
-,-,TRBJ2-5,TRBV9,CASSVGPRLAGETQYF,TGTGCCAGCAGCGTTGGGCCGAGGCTAGCCGGGGAGACCCAGTACTTC
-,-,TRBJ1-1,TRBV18,CASSPTEGRSTEAFF,TGTGCCAGCTCACCAACAGAGGGCCGGAGCACTGAAGCTTTCTTT
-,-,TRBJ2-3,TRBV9,CASSARDSMITDTQYF,TGTGCCAGCAGCGCCCGGGACTCTATGATCACAGATACGCAGTATTTT
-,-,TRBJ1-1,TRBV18,CASSPGAGRTEAFF,TGTGCCAGCTCACCTGGCGCAGGGAGGACTGAAGCTTTCTTT
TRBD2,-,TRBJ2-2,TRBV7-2,CASSSSSGGALTGELFF,TGTGCCAGCAGCTCAAGTAGCGGGGGGGCCCTCACCGGGGAGCTGTTTTTT
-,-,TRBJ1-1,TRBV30,CAWSRNTEAFF,TGTGCCTGGAGTCGGAACACTGAAGCTTTCTTT